What follows describes a single TCR beta chain. The antigen remains unidentified. This entry is derived from a study of response to subunit inactivated influenza vaccine. The CDR3 runs to 15 residues. Per germline, CDR1 SGHAT and CDR2 FQDESV (reference sequence). V shed 6 bases and J 7 bases; nucleotides not matched to a gene: 4. Study results and caveats: The authors proposed limited new T cell recruitment per seasonal influenza vaccination.

MiXCR was run by TCRdb on the RT-PCR reads, yielding one entry per CDR3 protein. The sample contains 450,000 to 600,000 distinct CDR3 sequences, around 7.9% of which appear only once. This chain links TRBV11-1 with TRBJ2-2; 14 nucleotides agree with TRBD2. This clonotype was sampled from a man aged 45-69 years who received an inactivated influenza vaccine. The material sequenced was PBMCs from blood, taken less than 30 months after vaccination. The CDR3, as DNA: TGTGCCAGCAGGGGGACTAGCGGGAGTGTCGGGGAGCTGTTTTTT. This gives the protein CASRGTSGSVGELFF.